The 11 T cell receptor beta chains given below trace back to one sample, sequenced in a study of blood T cell repertoires in COVID-19. The protocol was immunoSEQ multiplex PCR, while the TCRdb copy is restricted to in-frame clones and leaves out a portion. Here the sample spans tens of thousands of clones, roughly nine tenths being singletons. The sequenced sample was peripheral blood. These receptor sequences come from a man aged 50 to 60 with acute or convalescent COVID-19.

This clone has just a few counts. A clone one base away is much larger, so this may be a read error. V is TRBV30 and J is TRBJ1-4; D perhaps matches TRBD1 (5 bases). The CDR3 runs 11 residues. Germline V gene lookup returns CDR1 GTSNPN and CDR2 SVGIG (reference sequence). Trimming took off 3 bases at V and 10 bases at J, with 9 bases between the two ends. For the CDR3, the DNA is TGTGCCTGGAGGCTGGGGGGAAAACTGTTTTTT. Translation: CAWRLGGKLFF.

The rearrangement joins TRBV6-1 to TRBJ2-7; D unclear. The germline V gene has CDR1 MNHNS and CDR2 SASEGT. The length of the CDR3 is 13 residues. Trimming left V 2 bases short and J 3 bases short, with 8 bases between. The CDR3 reads CASSETADYEQYF. Written as DNA, the CDR3 is TGTGCCAGCAGTGAAACAGCTGACTACGAGCAGTACTTC.

V usage is TRBV19 and J usage is TRBJ1-1; 9 nucleotides line up with TRBD1. With 1 base clipped from V and 2 bases from J, the junction kept 5 bases outside the gene matches. Germline V gene lookup returns CDR1 LNHDA and CDR2 SQIVND (reference sequence). The CDR3 contains 16 residues. The CDR3 DNA is TGTGCCAGTAGTATAGGACAGGGGGGACCCAACACTGAAGCTTTCTTT. Protein sequence: CASSIGQGGPNTEAFF.

The V gene is TRBV10-3, the J gene TRBJ2-1, with D possibly matching TRBD2 (6 bases). V was shortened by 8 bases and J by 5 bases, with 19 bases between the two germline ends. The CDR3 totals 15 residues. Per germline, CDR1 ENHRY and CDR2 SYGVKD. CDR3 sequence: CAIFRGSGPNNEQFF. Written as DNA, the CDR3 is TGTGCCATCTTTAGGGGAAGCGGGCCGAACAATGAGCAGTTCTTC.

The J gene is TRBJ2-7, the V gene TRBV28; D perhaps matches TRBD2 (5 bases). CDR1 is MDHEN and CDR2 is SYDVKM in the germline V gene. CDR3 length: 15 amino acids. Trimming pared 1 base from V and 4 bases from J, leaving 14 bases between. Here the CDR3 DNA reads TGTGCCAGCAGTTTATCGAAGGAGGTGGGATACGAGCAGTACGTC. This translates into CASSLSKEVGYEQYV.

This clone showed up just once. This chain links TRBV5-1 with TRBJ1-1; D not resolved. The germline V and J ends were trimmed by 0 bases and 1 base, with 10 bases remaining between them. Germline CDR1 is SGHRS and CDR2 is YFSETQ. CDR3 length: 15 residues. The chain's CDR3 is CASSLVRGWNTEAFF. The CDR3 nucleotides are TGCGCCAGCAGCTTGGTACGGGGTTGGAACACTGAAGCTTTCTTT.

This rearrangement joins TRBV6-5 to TRBJ1-1; no clear D. CDR1 and CDR2 from the germline V gene are MNHEY and SVGAGI. Deletions cut 2 bases from V and 0 bases from J, with 13 bases between. CDR3 length: 16 residues. This chain's CDR3 is CASSYVYSLMNTEAFF. DNA of the CDR3: TGTGCCAGCAGTTACGTCTACAGCCTAATGAACACTGAAGCTTTCTTT.

The chain joins TRBV19 to TRBJ1-1; D perhaps matches TRBD1 (5 bases). CDR1 and CDR2 from the germline V gene are LNHDA and SQIVND (reference sequence). The CDR3 has 14 residues. Trimming removed 3 bases at V and 3 bases at J, with 11 bases between. The CDR3 DNA reads as TGTGCCAGTAGTATGTGGGGGGGGGACACTGAAGCTTTCTTT. This codes for CASSMWGGDTEAFF. The whole variable domain, filled in from reference TRBV19 and TRBJ1-1, reads DGGITQSPKYLFRKEGQNVTLSCEQNLNHDAMYWYRQDPGQGLRLIYYSQIVNDFQKGDIAEGYSVSREKKESFPLTVTSAQKNPTAFYLCASSMWGGDTEAFFGQGTRLTVV.

The chain employs TRBV6-5 and TRBJ1-2; TRBD1 agrees at 8 bases. This CDR3 contains 13 residues. Germline lookup yields CDR1 MNHEY and CDR2 SVGAGI. The ends lost 5 bases at V and 8 bases at J; junction bases unmatched: 7. The CDR3 is CASSNGQGRGYTF. CDR3 nucleotide sequence: TGTGCCAGCAGTAACGGACAGGGTCGGGGCTACACCTTC.

This chain links TRBV11-3 with TRBJ2-5, with D perhaps TRBD1 (6 bases). V gave up 5 bases and J gave up 3 bases, with 22 bases separating them. Germline V gene lookup returns CDR1 SGHNT and CDR2 YENEEA. The CDR3 is 17 amino acids. This chain's CDR3 is CASSPRGANSLKETQYF. The CDR3, as DNA: TGTGCCAGCAGCCCCAGGGGTGCCAATTCCCTAAAAGAGACCCAGTACTTC.

V is TRBV25-1 and J is TRBJ2-5; 11 bases map to TRBD2. V shed 5 bases, J shed 0 bases, and the junction held 5 bases outside the gene matches. The CDR3 is 16 amino acids. CDR1 MGHDK and CDR2 SYGVNS come from the germline V gene. The CDR3 loop is CASSPKTSGNQETQYF. The CDR3 DNA reads TGTGCCAGCAGTCCAAAGACTAGCGGGAACCAAGAGACCCAGTACTTC.